A single sample gave rise to the 21 T cell receptor beta chains below, sequenced in a study of CD8 T cells in ankylosing spondylitis. TCRdb used MiXCR to reprocess the 5' RACE reads, holding one entry per CDR3 protein. This table holds fewer than 350,000 distinct CDR3 sequences, 11% found once. The sample consisted of blood, either unsorted or a sorted T cell fraction (not recorded which). Receptors originate from a female donor with ankylosing spondylitis or in good health (not recorded which).

In the case of this clonotype: A read error may explain this, as a much larger clone is one base away. The V gene is TRBV20-1, the J gene TRBJ2-3; no clear D gene. This CDR3 has 14 residues. The V end was cut by 0 bases, the J end by 6 bases, with 13 bases between. CDR1 is DFQATT and CDR2 is SNEGSKA in the germline V gene (reference sequence). CDR3 bases: TGCAGTGCTAGAGATTTAGCCCTCGCGGATACGCAGTATTTT. It codes for CSARDLALADTQYF.

This clonotype showed up many times. The chain has TRBV5-1 and TRBJ1-6; D is unclear. Germline values: CDR1 SGHRS, CDR2 YFSETQ. Trimming shortened V by 5 bases and J by 4 bases, and 7 bases separated the two germline ends. The CDR3 has 13 amino acids. CDR3 amino acids: CASREEYNSPLHF. The DNA of the CDR3 is TGCGCCAGCAGGGAAGAATATAATTCACCCCTCCACTTT.

This clonotype has more than one count but fewer than ten. The J gene is TRBJ1-2, the V gene TRBV5-6; D unresolved. CDR3 size: 13 residues. Deletions cut 5 bases from V and 0 bases from J, with 8 bases between. Germline CDR1 SGHDT, CDR2 YYEEEE. The CDR3 loop is CASSAVTNYGYTF. CDR3 nucleotides: TGTGCCAGCAGTGCGGTGACTAACTATGGCTACACCTTC.

This clonotype was counted at least ten times. The gene calls are TRBV10-3 and TRBJ2-3; D is unclear. Germline-derived CDR1 and CDR2 are ENHRY and SYGVKD. The CDR3 loop spans 12 amino acids. V was trimmed by 4 bases and J by 4 bases, leaving 6 bases between them. The CDR3 spells CAISGAADTQYF. CDR3 bases: TGTGCCATCAGTGGGGCCGCAGATACGCAGTATTTT.

This clonotype was recorded many times. V and J are TRBV7-9 and TRBJ2-1; the D is unclear. V dropped 5 bases and J dropped 8 bases, with 10 bases sitting between them. CDR1 is SEHNR, CDR2 FQNEAQ, per germline (reference sequence). The CDR3 consists of 12 residues. The CDR3 DNA is TGTGCCAGCAGCCCCGTGCCCGATGAGCAGTTCTTC. Amino acid sequence: CASSPVPDEQFF.

This clonotype was found many times. The J gene is TRBJ2-1, the V gene TRBV5-1; 9 bases map to TRBD1. The germline V gene has CDR1 SGHRS and CDR2 YFSETQ. Trimming took 4 bases from V and 3 from J; bases not matched to a gene: 5. CDR3 length: 15 residues. CDR3 DNA: TGCGCCAGCAGCAGCCAGGGACAGGGCTACAATGAGCAGTTCTTC. Its translation is CASSSQGQGYNEQFF.

This clonotype was seen ten or more times. The chain uses TRBV12-3 or TRBV12-4 and TRBJ2-7, with 9 bases that match TRBD1. The CDR3 contains 14 residues. The trim removed 3 bases at V and 2 bases at J, leaving 2 bases unmatched. The CDR3 reads CASSFWDRAYEQYF. The CDR3 coding sequence is TGTGCCAGCAGTTTTTGGGACAGGGCCTACGAGCAGTACTTC.

The chain is built from TRBV18 and TRBJ2-1; D is uncertain. From germline, CDR1 is KGHSH and CDR2 LQKENI. Between the trimmed V and J ends, which lost 4 bases and 0 bases, there was a span of 10 bases. This CDR3 region has 15 residues. The CDR3, as DNA: TGTGCCAGCTCACGTCAGGAGAGCTCCTACAATGAGCAGTTCTTC. The encoded protein is CASSRQESSYNEQFF.

This clonotype was counted many times. The genes are TRBV20-1 and TRBJ1-1, with unresolved D. Trimming left V 4 bases short and J 6 bases short, with 0 bases between. The V gene's germline CDR1 is DFQATT and CDR2 SNEGSKA (reference sequence). This CDR3 is 8 amino acids long. This chain's CDR3 is CSATEAFF. CDR3 nucleotides: TGCAGTGCTACTGAAGCTTTCTTT.

The chain is built from TRBV10-1 and TRBJ2-1; 8 positions match TRBD1. CDR3 length equals 17 residues. Germline CDR1 is WNHNN and CDR2 is SYGVQD (reference sequence). V lost 3 bases, J lost 5 bases, and 12 bases stayed unmatched. The CDR3 nucleotides read TGCGCCAGCAGTGAAGGTTTGGGGACAGGTTTAGACAATGAGCAGTTCTTC. This gives the protein CASSEGLGTGLDNEQFF.

On this clonotype itself: A much larger clone differs by one base, so this may be a read error. The J gene is TRBJ2-1, the V gene TRBV6-1; no clear D. This CDR3 has 13 amino acids. The germline CDR1 and CDR2 sequences are MNHNS and SASEGT. V dropped 6 bases and J dropped 2 bases, with 8 bases sitting between them. Here the CDR3 reads CASRISPYNEQFF. The DNA of the CDR3 is TGTGCCAGCAGGATCAGCCCCTACAATGAGCAGTTCTTC.

J is TRBJ2-7 and V is TRBV5-1; no definite D call. This CDR3 comprises 13 residues. Trimming stripped 4 bases from V and 5 bases from J, with 13 bases between. Germline V gene data show CDR1 as SGHRS and CDR2 as YFSETQ. The CDR3 region has the DNA TGCGCCAGCAGCGCACCACCTATCGACGAGCAGTACTTC. It encodes CASSAPPIDEQYF.

This clonotype has at least ten counts. The J gene is TRBJ1-4, the V gene TRBV20-1; 7 bases align to TRBD1. CDR3 length: 13 residues. Germline assignment: CDR1 DFQATT and CDR2 SNEGSKA (reference sequence). The V and J ends lost 3 bases and 10 bases, in that order; junction bases with no gene match: 8. DNA of the CDR3: TGCAGTGCTAGGCACCAGGGGGAAGGAAAACTGTTTTTT. The encoded protein is CSARHQGEGKLFF.

This clonotype was seen repeatedly, ten times or more. The gene calls are TRBV24-1 and TRBJ2-3; a weak D match, TRBD1 (6 bases). Trimming shortened V by 3 bases and J by 2 bases, and 11 bases separated the two germline ends. From germline, CDR1 is KGHDR and CDR2 SFDVKD. This CDR3 region has 15 residues. The CDR3 loop is CATSDGDKYTDTQYF. CDR3 DNA: TGTGCCACCAGTGATGGGGACAAATACACAGATACGCAGTATTTT.

V and J are TRBV20-1 and TRBJ2-1, with TRBD2 matching 9 bases. The length of the CDR3 is 18 residues. J was trimmed by 7 bases and V by 6 bases; bases with no gene match: 22. Looked up from germline, CDR1 is DFQATT and CDR2 is SNEGSKA (reference sequence). The CDR3: CSANLRRVAGVRGNEQFF. The DNA for the CDR3 is TGCAGTGCCAACCTTCGGAGGGTAGCGGGGGTCCGGGGGAATGAGCAGTTCTTC.

This clonotype was found many times. The rearrangement links TRBV5-5 to TRBJ2-1; D is possibly TRBD1 (7 bases). V lost 2 bases and J lost 7, with 13 bases in between. The CDR3 is 14 residues long. Germline CDR1 is SGHKS and CDR2 is YYEKEE (reference sequence). The CDR3 DNA is TGTGCCAGCAGCTTCGGCGGGACAGATAATGAGCAGTTCTTC. It encodes CASSFGGTDNEQFF.

This clonotype was observed a handful of times. V gene TRBV27 combines with J gene TRBJ2-7; 13 bases are a match to TRBD2. This CDR3 is 18 amino acids long. V dropped 2 bases and J dropped 0; count of bases not matched to a gene: 7. Per the germline V gene, CDR1 is MNHEY and CDR2 is SMNVEV (reference sequence). The CDR3 DNA is TGTGCCAGCAGTTTAGGTCCGACTAGCGGGGGGCACTCCTACGAGCAGTACTTC. Protein product: CASSLGPTSGGHSYEQYF.

This clonotype was observed many times. The chain couples TRBV20-1 to TRBJ2-1; 12 bases match TRBD2. Germline assignment: CDR1 DFQATT and CDR2 SNEGSKA (reference sequence). The CDR3 contains 15 residues. With 5 bases clipped from V and 3 bases from J, the junction kept 5 bases outside the gene matches. CDR3: CSAPGLAGHYNEQFF. The DNA for the CDR3 is TGCAGTGCTCCCGGACTAGCGGGACACTACAATGAGCAGTTCTTC.

This clonotype was picked up many times. This chain connects TRBV5-1 to TRBJ1-3, with TRBD1 as a possible D gene (6 bases). Trimming took off 4 bases at V and 0 bases at J, with 11 bases between the two ends. CDR1 is SGHRS and CDR2 is YFSETQ in the germline V gene. This CDR3 spans 15 amino acids. DNA of the CDR3: TGCGCCAGCAGCCGTGGACAGTCCTCTGGAAACACCATATATTTT. As protein: CASSRGQSSGNTIYF. The entire variable domain, with the rest obtained from reference TRBV5-1 and TRBJ1-3, is as follows: KAGVTQTPRYLIKTRGQQVTLSCSPISGHRSVSWYQQTPGQGLQFLFEYFSETQRNKGNFPGRFSGRQFSNSRSEMNVSTLELGDSALYLCASSRGQSSGNTIYFGEGSWLTVV.

This clonotype was seen ten or more times. V usage is TRBV5-1 and J usage is TRBJ1-5, with D possibly matching TRBD1 (5 bases). With 0 bases removed from V and 7 bases from J, the gap between germline ends came to 11 bases. Per germline, CDR1 SGHRS and CDR2 YFSETQ. The CDR3 runs to 14 residues. CDR3: CASSLGQGVQPQHF. The CDR3 bases are TGCGCCAGCAGCTTGGGGCAGGGAGTCCAGCCCCAGCATTTT.

Comment on this clonotype: Relative to the germline gene, one junction end is altered; a read error may explain this. The chain employs TRBV9 and TRBJ1-3, with D possibly matching TRBD1 (5 bases). CDR3 length: 15 residues. Germline V gene data show CDR1 as SGDLS and CDR2 as YYNGEE. CDR3 loop: CASSVEGISGNTKYF. CDR3 bases: TGTGCCAGCAGCGTAGAGGGGATATCTGGAAACACCAAATATTTT.